This T cell receptor beta chain derives from a study of blood T cell repertoires in COVID-19. In the study overall: Donors in the United States, Italy and Spain gave samples during acute or convalescent COVID-19.

Produced via immunoSEQ multiplex PCR; TCRdb's table is partial and in-frame only. The table records 150,000 or so clones, around four fifths of them present only once. Only one count was recorded for this clone. This CDR3 is 15 amino acids long. V was cut by 7 bases and J by 0 bases, with 10 bases left in between. CDR1 MDHEN and CDR2 SYDVKM come from the germline V gene. The specimen was peripheral blood. The clonotype was recovered from a woman in her forties with active or convalescent COVID-19. The chain uses TRBV28 and TRBJ1-6; a weak D match, TRBD1 (5 bases). DNA of the CDR3: TGTGCCAGCATTTACAGGAGCTCCTATAATTCACCCCTCCACTTT. This sequence encodes CASIYRSSYNSPLHF.